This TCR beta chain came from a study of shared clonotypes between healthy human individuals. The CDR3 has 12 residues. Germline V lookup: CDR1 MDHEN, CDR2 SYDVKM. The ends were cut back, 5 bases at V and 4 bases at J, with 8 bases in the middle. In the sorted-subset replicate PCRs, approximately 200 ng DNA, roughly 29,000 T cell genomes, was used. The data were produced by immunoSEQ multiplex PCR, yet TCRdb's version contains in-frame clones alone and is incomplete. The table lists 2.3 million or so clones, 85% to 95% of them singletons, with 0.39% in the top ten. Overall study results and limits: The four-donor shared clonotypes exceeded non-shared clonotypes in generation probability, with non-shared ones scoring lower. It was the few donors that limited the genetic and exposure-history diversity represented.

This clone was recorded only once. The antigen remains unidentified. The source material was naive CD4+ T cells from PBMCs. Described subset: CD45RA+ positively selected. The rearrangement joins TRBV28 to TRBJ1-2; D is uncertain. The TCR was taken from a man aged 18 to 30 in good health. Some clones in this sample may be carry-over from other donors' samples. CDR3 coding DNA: TGTGCCAGCAGTGGCAGTACCTATGGCTACACCTTC. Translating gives CASSGSTYGYTF.